These 2 T cell receptor beta chains share one sample of origin, sequenced in a study of blood T cell repertoires in COVID-19. Only in-frame clones appear in the TCRdb table, and some are missing; sequencing was by immunoSEQ multiplex PCR. The repertoire has around 140,000 clones, 75% to 90% of them found once; the top ten carry under 4.5%. The sequencing sample was made of PBMCs or T cells enriched from blood (not recorded which). The origin of the receptors is a man aged 50-59 years who had recovered from COVID-19.

V is TRBV25-1 and J is TRBJ1-5; 7 nucleotides agree with TRBD1. Germline V CDR1 and CDR2: MGHDK, SYGVNS. With 4 bases clipped from V and 2 bases from J, the junction kept 5 bases outside the gene matches. This CDR3 spans 15 amino acids. In DNA, the CDR3 is TGTGCCAGCAGTGGGGGGACAGTCGGCAATCAGCCCCAGCATTTT. Amino acids: CASSGGTVGNQPQHF.

This rearrangement joins TRBV5-1 to TRBJ2-6, with D perhaps TRBD1 (6 bases). V dropped 4 bases and J dropped 0 bases, with 11 bases sitting between them. The CDR3 extends over 16 amino acids. Germline lookup yields CDR1 SGHRS and CDR2 YFSETQ. The CDR3, as DNA: TGCGCCAGCAGCCTCGGACAGATCTCTGGGGCCAACGTCCTGACTTTC. This gives the protein CASSLGQISGANVLTF.